This is a list of T cell receptor beta chains from one sample in a study of blood T cell repertoires in COVID-19. Method: immunoSEQ multiplex PCR; TCRdb's copy keeps in-frame clones and lacks some. This sample has fewer than 130,000 clones; less than 85% occur once, and the top ten carry under 25%. Sequenced input: peripheral blood. The receptors were gathered from a man between 65 and 85 years old with active or convalescent COVID-19. The conserved cysteine and the conserved F or W are not part of the CDR3 here. Each record gives: J gene, D gene, V gene, CDR3 protein. A D gene is named only where the DNA matches it firmly.

TRBJ1-2 TRBD1 TRBV3-1/TRBV3-2 ASSQPPGGLGYT
TRBJ1-5 TRBD1 TRBV19 ASRTSGGAGQPQH
TRBJ2-7 TRBD1 TRBV18 ASSPSGQKSSYEQY
TRBJ1-5 TRBD1 TRBV4-1 ASSSGGYSNQPQH
TRBJ2-5 TRBD2 TRBV28 ASTRGGSDGETQY
TRBJ2-3 . TRBV27 ASSLTLAYTDTQY
TRBJ2-3 TRBD1 TRBV5-4 ASSFRQGSSTDTQY
TRBJ1-2 . TRBV25-1 ASSEGHGGLINYGYT
TRBJ1-3 TRBD1 TRBV7-6 ASSALTGLGNTIY
TRBJ1-6 TRBD1 TRBV19 ASLARGNSPLH
TRBJ2-3 . TRBV5-1 ASTMAQVGDTQY
TRBJ1-3 TRBD1 TRBV4-2 ASSLGTDGNTIY
TRBJ1-1 TRBD1 TRBV3-1/TRBV3-2 ASSPYRGAEAF
TRBJ2-2 . TRBV5-1 ASSSLGGSGELF
TRBJ1-5 . TRBV28 ATSLGGGDGQPQH
TRBJ2-7 TRBD1 TRBV11-2 ASSLGGTGASYEQY
TRBJ1-2 TRBD1 TRBV14 ATTRTGEGYT
TRBJ1-1 . TRBV2 ASSNGGVAEAF
TRBJ1-2 . TRBV28 ASSRSYGYT
TRBJ1-2 TRBD1 TRBV23-1 ASSQTGGGYGYT
TRBJ2-7 TRBD2 TRBV11-3 ASSPWLAGV
TRBJ1-1 . TRBV6-5 ASSYTPQGEAF